This TCR beta chain comes out of a study of blood T cells in healthy people across ages. Germline V CDR1 and CDR2: MNHNS, SASEGT. CDR3 size: 16 residues. A second roughly 7 to 11 cycle PCR used barcoded and J-beta primers. TCRdb reprocessed the 5' RACE reads via MiXCR and lists one record per CDR3 protein. The sample lists about 720,000 distinct CDR3 sequences, more than 20% occurring once. This clonotype has only a few counts. This sample was also put to use in a study of T cells of mothers and their children. As that report states: RNA that had been extracted went wholly into cDNA synthesis, at about 1.5 ug per 15 ul. In the second PCR, M1S primer introduced barcodes and 2-4 random bases. Per child, roughly 3 million TCR beta CDR3 reads were obtained, against over 9 million per mother.

The sequence came from a boy aged 5 to 17 in good health. The chain is built from TRBV6-1 and TRBJ2-5; D gene uncertain. The J call may not be correct, given that the DNA end is closer to TRBJ2-7. Input material: blood. The CDR3 nucleotides read TGTGCCAGCAGTGACCAGTGGCTATTACATGTCTACGAGCAGTACTTC. Encoded protein: CASSDQWLLHVYEQYF.